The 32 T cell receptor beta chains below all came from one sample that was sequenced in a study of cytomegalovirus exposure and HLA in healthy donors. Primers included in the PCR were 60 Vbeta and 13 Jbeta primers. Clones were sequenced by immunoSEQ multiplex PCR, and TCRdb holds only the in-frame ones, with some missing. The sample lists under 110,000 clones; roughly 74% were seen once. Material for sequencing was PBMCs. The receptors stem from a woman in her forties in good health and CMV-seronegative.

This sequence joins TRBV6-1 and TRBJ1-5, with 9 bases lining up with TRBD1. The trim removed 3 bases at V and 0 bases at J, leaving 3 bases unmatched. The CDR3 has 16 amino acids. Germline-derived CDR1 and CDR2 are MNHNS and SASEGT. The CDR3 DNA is TGTGCCAGCAGTGACCCGGGACAGGGTAGCAATCAGCCCCAGCATTTT. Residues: CASSDPGQGSNQPQHF.

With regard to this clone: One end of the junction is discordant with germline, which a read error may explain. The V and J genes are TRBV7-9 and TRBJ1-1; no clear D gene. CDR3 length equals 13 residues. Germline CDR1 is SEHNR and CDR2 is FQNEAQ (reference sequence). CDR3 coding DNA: TGTTCCAGCAGCTTACGAGGGAGCACTGAAGCTTTCTTT. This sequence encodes CSSSLRGSTEAFF. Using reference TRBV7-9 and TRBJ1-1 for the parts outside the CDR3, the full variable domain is DTGVSQNPRHKITKRGQNVTFRCDPISEHNRLYWYRQTLGQGPEFLTYFQNEAQLEKSRLLSDRFSAERPKGSFSTLEIQRTEQGDSAMYLCSSSLRGSTEAFFGQGTRLTVV.

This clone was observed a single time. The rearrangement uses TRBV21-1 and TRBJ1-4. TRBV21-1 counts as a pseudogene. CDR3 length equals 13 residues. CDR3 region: CASSPPGGKKLFF. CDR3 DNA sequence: TGTGCCAGCAGCCCCCCCGGGGGTAAAAAACTGTTTTTT.

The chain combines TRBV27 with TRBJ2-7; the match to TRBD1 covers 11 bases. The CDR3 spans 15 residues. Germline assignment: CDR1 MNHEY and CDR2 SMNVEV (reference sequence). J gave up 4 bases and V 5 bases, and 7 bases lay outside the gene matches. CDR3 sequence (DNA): TGTGCCAGCAGTCGTTACGGACAGGGGGCTTACGAGCAGTACTTC. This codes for CASSRYGQGAYEQYF.

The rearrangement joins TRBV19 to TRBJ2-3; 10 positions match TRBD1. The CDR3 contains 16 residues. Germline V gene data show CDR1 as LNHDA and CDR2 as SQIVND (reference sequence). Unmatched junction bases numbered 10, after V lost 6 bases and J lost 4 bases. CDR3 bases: TGTGCCAGTAGCAGGAGACAGGGGGCTGCATCAGATACGCAGTATTTT. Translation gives CASSRRQGAASDTQYF.

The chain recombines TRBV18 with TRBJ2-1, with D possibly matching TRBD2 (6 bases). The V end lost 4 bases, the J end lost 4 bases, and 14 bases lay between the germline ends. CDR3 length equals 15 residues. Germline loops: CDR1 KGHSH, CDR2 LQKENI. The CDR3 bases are TGTGCCAGCTCACGCCCCGTCGGGGGATACAATGAGCAGTTCTTC. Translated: CASSRPVGGYNEQFF.

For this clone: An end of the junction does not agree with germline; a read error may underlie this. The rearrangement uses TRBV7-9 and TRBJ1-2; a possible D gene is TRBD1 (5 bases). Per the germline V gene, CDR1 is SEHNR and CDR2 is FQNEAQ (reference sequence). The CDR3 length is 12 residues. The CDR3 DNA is TGTTCCAGCAGCTTAGAGACAGCAAGGGGCACCTTC. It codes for CSSSLETARGTF.

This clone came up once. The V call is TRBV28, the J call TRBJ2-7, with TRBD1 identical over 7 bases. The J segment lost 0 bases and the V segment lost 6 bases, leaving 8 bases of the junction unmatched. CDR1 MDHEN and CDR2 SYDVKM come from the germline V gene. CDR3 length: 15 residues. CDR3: CASSTSTGPSYEQYF. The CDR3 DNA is TGTGCCAGCAGCACATCGACAGGGCCCTCCTACGAGCAGTACTTC.

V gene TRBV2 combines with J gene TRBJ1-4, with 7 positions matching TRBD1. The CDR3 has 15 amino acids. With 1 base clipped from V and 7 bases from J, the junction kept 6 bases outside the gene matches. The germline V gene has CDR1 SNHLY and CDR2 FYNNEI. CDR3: CASSEDRSGGEKLFF. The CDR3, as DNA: TGTGCCAGCAGTGAAGATCGGTCAGGGGGTGAAAAACTGTTTTTT. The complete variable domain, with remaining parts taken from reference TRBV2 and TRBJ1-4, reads EPEVTQTPSHQVTQMGQEVILRCVPISNHLYFYWYRQILGQKVEFLVSFYNNEISEKSEIFDDQFSVERPDGSNFTLKIRSTKLEDSAMYFCASSEDRSGGEKLFFGSGTQLSVL.

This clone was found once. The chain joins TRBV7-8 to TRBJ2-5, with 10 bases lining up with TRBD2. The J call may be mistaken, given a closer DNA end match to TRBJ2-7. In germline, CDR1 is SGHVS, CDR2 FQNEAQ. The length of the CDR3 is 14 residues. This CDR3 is CASNLGLAPYEQYF. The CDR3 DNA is TGTGCCAGCAACCTGGGACTAGCGCCCTACGAGCAGTACTTC.

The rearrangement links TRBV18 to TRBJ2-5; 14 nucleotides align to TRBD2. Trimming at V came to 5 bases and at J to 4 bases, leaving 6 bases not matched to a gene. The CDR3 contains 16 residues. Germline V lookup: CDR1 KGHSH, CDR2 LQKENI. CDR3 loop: CASSSTGTSGRETQYF. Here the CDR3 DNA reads TGTGCCAGCTCATCGACCGGGACTAGCGGGAGAGAGACCCAGTACTTC.

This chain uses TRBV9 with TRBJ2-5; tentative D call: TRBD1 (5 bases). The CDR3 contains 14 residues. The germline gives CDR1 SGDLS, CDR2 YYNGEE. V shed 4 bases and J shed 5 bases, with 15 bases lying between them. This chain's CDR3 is CASSSPDSMETQYF. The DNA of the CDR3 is TGTGCCAGCAGCTCACCCGACAGTATGGAGACCCAGTACTTC.

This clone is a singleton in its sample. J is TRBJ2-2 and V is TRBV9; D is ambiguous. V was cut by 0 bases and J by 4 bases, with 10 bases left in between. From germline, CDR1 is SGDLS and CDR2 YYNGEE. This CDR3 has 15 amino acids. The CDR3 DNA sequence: TGTGCCAGCAGCGTAGAGCAGGTCCGCACCGGGGAGCTGTTTTTT. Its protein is CASSVEQVRTGELFF. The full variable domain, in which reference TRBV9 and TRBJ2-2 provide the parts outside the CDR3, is DSGVTQTPKHLITATGQRVTLRCSPRSGDLSVYWYQQSLDQGLQFLIQYYNGEERAKGNILERFSAQQFPDLHSELNLSSLELGDSALYFCASSVEQVRTGELFFGEGSRLTVL.

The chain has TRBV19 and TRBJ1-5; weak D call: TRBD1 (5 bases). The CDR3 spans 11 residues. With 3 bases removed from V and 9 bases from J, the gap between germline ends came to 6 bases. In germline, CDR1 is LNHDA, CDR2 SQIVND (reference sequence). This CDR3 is CASSIGGPQHF. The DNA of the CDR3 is TGTGCCAGTAGTATCGGGGGGCCCCAGCATTTT.

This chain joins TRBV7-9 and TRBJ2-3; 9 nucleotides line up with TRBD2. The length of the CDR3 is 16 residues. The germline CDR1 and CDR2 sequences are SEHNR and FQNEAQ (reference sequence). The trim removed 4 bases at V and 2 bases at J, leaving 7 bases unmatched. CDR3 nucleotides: TGTGCCAGCAGCTCGCTAGCGGGGTACCCCACAGATACGCAGTATTTT. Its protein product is CASSSLAGYPTDTQYF.

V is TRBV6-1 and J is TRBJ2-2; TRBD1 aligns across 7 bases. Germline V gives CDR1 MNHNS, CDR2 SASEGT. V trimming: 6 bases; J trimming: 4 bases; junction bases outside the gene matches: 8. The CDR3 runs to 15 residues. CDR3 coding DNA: TGTGCCAGCAGGCCTCCACAGGGGCCCACCGGGGAGCTGTTTTTT. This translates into CASRPPQGPTGELFF.

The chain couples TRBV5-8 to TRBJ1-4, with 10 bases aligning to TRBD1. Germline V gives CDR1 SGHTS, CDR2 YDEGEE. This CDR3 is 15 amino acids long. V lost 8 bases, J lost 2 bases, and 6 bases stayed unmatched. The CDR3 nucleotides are TGTGCCAGTGGAAGACAGGGGGCGACTAATGAAAAACTGTTTTTT. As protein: CASGRQGATNEKLFF.

Here the CDR3 DNA reads TGCGCCAGCAGCCAGAAATCTACTAGCACAGATACGCAGTATTTT. As protein: CASSQKSTSTDTQYF. This chain links TRBV4-3 with TRBJ2-3; no reliable D call. Looked up from germline, CDR1 is LGHNA and CDR2 is YSLEER. V was pared by 3 bases and J by 0 bases, with 10 bases between. CDR3 length: 15 residues.

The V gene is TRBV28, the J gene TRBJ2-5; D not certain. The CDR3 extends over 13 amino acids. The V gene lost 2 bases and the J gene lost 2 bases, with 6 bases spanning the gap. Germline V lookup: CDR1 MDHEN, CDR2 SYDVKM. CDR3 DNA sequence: TGTGCCAGCAGTTTAGCACAGCAAGAGACCCAGTACTTC. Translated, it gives CASSLAQQETQYF.

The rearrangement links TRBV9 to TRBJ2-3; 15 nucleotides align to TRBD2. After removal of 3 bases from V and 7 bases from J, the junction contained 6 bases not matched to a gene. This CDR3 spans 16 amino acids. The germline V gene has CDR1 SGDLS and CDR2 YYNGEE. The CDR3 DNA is TGTGCCAGCAGCGCCGGAGGACTAGCGGGAGGGAATACGCAGTATTTT. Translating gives CASSAGGLAGGNTQYF.

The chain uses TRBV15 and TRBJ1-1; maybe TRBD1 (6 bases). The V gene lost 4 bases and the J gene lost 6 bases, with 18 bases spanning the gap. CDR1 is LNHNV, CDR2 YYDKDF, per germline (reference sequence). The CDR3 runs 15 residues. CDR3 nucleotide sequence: TGTGCCACCAGCACGGGCGAGGGGGAGTTCGCTGAAGCTTTCTTT. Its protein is CATSTGEGEFAEAFF.

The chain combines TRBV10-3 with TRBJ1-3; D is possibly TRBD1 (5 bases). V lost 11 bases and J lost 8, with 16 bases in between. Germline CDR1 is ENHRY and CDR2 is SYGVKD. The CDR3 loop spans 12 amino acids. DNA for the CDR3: TGTGCCGCCGGCCAGGGTCGGGACACCATATATTTT. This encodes CAAGQGRDTIYF.

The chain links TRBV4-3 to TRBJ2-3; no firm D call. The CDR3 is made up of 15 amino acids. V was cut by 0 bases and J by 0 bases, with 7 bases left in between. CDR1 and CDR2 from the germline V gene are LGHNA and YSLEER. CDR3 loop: CASSQDLTSTDTQYF. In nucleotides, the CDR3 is TGCGCCAGCAGCCAAGATCTAACTAGCACAGATACGCAGTATTTT.

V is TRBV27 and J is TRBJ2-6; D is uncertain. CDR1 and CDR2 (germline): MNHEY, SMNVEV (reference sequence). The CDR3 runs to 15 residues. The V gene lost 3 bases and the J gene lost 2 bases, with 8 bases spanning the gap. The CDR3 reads CASSLAVTGANVLTF. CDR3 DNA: TGTGCCAGCAGTTTGGCAGTAACTGGGGCCAACGTCCTGACTTTC.

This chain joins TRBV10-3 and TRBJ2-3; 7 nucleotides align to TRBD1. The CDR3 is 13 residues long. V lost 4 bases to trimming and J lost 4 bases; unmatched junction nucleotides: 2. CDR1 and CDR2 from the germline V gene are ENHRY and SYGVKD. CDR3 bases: TGTGCCATCAGTGGGGACAGATCAGATACGCAGTATTTT. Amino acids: CAISGDRSDTQYF.

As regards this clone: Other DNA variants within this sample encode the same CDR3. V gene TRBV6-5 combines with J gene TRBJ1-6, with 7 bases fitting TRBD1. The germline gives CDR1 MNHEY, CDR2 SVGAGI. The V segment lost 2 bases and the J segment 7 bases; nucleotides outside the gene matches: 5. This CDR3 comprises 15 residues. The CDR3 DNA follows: TGTGCCAGCAGTTACAGGGACAGAGACAATTCACCCCTCCACTTT. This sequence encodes CASSYRDRDNSPLHF.

CDR3 residues: CSVEVTGMNYEQYF. In DNA, the CDR3 is TGCAGCGTTGAAGTGACAGGGATGAATTACGAGCAGTACTTC. This rearrangement joins TRBV29-1 to TRBJ2-7; 7 bases are a match to TRBD1. The CDR3 sequence is 14 residues long. Germline CDR1 reads SQVTM; CDR2 reads ANQGSEA. V shed 1 base, J shed 4 bases, and the junction held 7 bases outside the gene matches.

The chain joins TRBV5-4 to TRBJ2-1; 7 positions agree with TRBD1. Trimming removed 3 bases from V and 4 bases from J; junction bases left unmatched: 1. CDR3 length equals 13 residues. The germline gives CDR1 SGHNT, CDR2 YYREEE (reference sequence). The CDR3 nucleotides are TGTGCCAGCAGCTGGGGACAGTACAATGAGCAGTTCTTC. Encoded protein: CASSWGQYNEQFF.

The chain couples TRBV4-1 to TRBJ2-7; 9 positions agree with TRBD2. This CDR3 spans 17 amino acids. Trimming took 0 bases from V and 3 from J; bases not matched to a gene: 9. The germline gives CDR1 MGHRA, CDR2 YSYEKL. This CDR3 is CASSQESPAGGFYEQYF. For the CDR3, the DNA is TGCGCCAGCAGCCAAGAAAGCCCAGCGGGGGGTTTCTACGAGCAGTACTTC.

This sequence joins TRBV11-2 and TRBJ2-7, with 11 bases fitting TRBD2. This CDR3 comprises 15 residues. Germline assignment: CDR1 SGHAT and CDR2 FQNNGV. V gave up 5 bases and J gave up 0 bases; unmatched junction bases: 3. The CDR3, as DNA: TGTGCCAGCAGCCGACTAGCGGGGACCTCCTACGAGCAGTACTTC. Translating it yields CASSRLAGTSYEQYF.

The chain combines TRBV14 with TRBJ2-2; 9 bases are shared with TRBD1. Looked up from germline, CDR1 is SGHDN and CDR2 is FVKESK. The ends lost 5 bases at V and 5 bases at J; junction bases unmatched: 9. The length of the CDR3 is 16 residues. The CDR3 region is CASSTRTGVGTGELFF. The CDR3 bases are TGTGCCAGCAGCACCCGGACAGGGGTGGGAACCGGGGAGCTGTTTTTT.

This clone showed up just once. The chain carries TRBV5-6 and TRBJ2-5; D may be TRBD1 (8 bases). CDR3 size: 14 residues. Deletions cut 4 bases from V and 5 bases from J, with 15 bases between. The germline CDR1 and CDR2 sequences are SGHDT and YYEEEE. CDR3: CASSATGGGETQYF. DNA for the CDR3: TGTGCCAGCAGCGCTACAGGGGGAGGGGAGACCCAGTACTTC. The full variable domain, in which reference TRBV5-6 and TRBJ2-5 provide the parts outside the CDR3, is DAGVTQSPTHLIKTRGQQVTLRCSPKSGHDTVSWYQQALGQGPQFIFQYYEEEERQRGNFPDRFSGHQFPNYSSELNVNALLLGDSALYLCASSATGGGETQYFGPGTRLLVL.